This TCR beta chain was captured by sequencing in a study of blood T cells in healthy people across ages. Whole-study context: Capture by template switching was about one barcoded beta molecule per two T cells. General study findings and limits: Researchers said unsorted PBMCs prevented a conclusive naive versus antigen-experienced comparison.

Points on this clonotype: Its specificity is not known. At one of its ends the junction is not consistent with the germline gene, which may arise from a read error.

Then a second PCR, running about 6 to 12 cycles, was carried out with a sample-barcoded 5' primer and a J-beta primer mix. TCRdb passed the 5' RACE reads through MiXCR, listing each CDR3 protein once. Of 850,000 or so distinct CDR3 sequences detected, 29% appear once; the ten largest clones hold roughly 17%. Germline V gene data show CDR1 as SEHNR and CDR2 as FQNEAQ (reference sequence). The CDR3 length is 11 residues. Aged about 6 to 90, donors were systemically healthy Caucasians from Russia. There were at least 5.5 micrograms of total RNA extracted from every sample. This receptor was taken from an elderly woman in good health. The sequencing input was blood. The genes are TRBV7-9 and TRBJ2-5; either TRBD1 or TRBD2 may supply D (6 bases each). The CDR3 nucleotides read TGTGCCAACAGCCAACAGGGAGGCCAGTACTTC. It codes for CANSQQGGQYF.